This is a list of T cell receptor beta chains from one sample in a study of response to subunit inactivated influenza vaccine. TCRdb re-derived calls from the RT-PCR reads in MiXCR, one entry per CDR3 protein. Among approximately 310,000 distinct CDR3 sequences listed, just over 20% were seen once. The starting material was PBMCs from blood, obtained 21 months after vaccination. The receptors here all came from a man aged 50-75 years who received an inactivated influenza vaccine. Each CDR3 is given with its conserved first and last residue. The D gene is left open where the match is weak. The size entry is marked missing in some rows and otherwise reads once, few, many or a size class.

CDR3: CASSLQGEKLFF; DNA: TGTGCCAGCAGCCTACAGGGTGAAAAACTGTTTTTT; V: TRBV7-9; D: .; size: many; J: TRBJ1-4
CDR3: CASSFNHPFGVGANVLTF; DNA: TGTGCCAGCAGCTTCAACCATCCTTTCGGGGTCGGGGCCAACGTCCTGACTTTC; V: TRBV11-2; D: .; size: .; J: TRBJ2-6
CDR3: CSARQGGFGNQPQHF; DNA: TGCAGTGCTAGACAGGGGGGTTTTGGCAATCAGCCCCAGCATTTT; V: TRBV20-1; D: TRBD1; size: few; J: TRBJ1-5
CDR3: CSARGDGGRADHTQYF; DNA: TGCAGTGCTAGGGGTGATGGCGGGAGGGCCGATCATACGCAGTATTTT; V: TRBV20-1; D: TRBD2; size: .; J: TRBJ2-3
CDR3: CASSSYPGSPLHF; DNA: TGTGCCAGCAGTTCTTATCCAGGTTCACCCCTCCACTTT; V: TRBV6-5; D: .; size: .; J: TRBJ1-6
CDR3: CASSPHETGPYGYTF; DNA: TGCGCCAGCAGCCCCCACGAGACGGGACCTTATGGCTACACCTTC; V: TRBV4-3; D: .; size: many; J: TRBJ1-2
CDR3: CASSPLFYEQYF; DNA: TGTGCCAGCAGTCCACTTTTCTACGAGCAGTACTTC; V: TRBV27; D: .; size: many; J: TRBJ2-7
CDR3: CASSQGAGSTEAFF; DNA: TGCGCCAGCAGCCAAGGGGCCGGATCCACTGAAGCTTTCTTT; V: TRBV4-3; D: .; size: many; J: TRBJ1-1
CDR3: CASSQVYQNTEAFF; DNA: TGTGCCAGCAGCCAAGTCTACCAGAACACTGAAGCTTTCTTT; V: TRBV3-1; D: .; size: many; J: TRBJ1-1
CDR3: CASSEKPLLQETQYF; DNA: TGTGCCAGCAGTGAAAAGCCGCTCCTTCAGGAGACCCAGTACTTC; V: TRBV2; D: .; size: .; J: TRBJ2-5
CDR3: CASSPGQGVTDTQYF; DNA: TGTGCCAGCAGTCCTGGACAGGGCGTCACAGATACGCAGTATTTT; V: TRBV3-1; D: TRBD1; size: few; J: TRBJ2-3
CDR3: CSGGQGANTEAFF; DNA: TGCAGCGGAGGACAGGGGGCGAACACTGAAGCTTTCTTT; V: TRBV29-1; D: TRBD1; size: few; J: TRBJ1-1
CDR3: CASAPGRGYEQYF; DNA: TGTGCCAGCGCACCGGGGAGAGGCTACGAGCAGTACTTC; V: TRBV27; D: .; size: once; J: TRBJ2-7
CDR3: CASRLEETQYF; DNA: TGTGCCAGCAGGCTTGAAGAGACCCAGTACTTC; V: TRBV28; D: .; size: .; J: TRBJ2-5
CDR3: CAIGGGGSGANVLTF; DNA: TGTGCCATCGGAGGGGGAGGGTCCGGGGCCAACGTCCTGACTTTC; V: TRBV10-3; D: .; size: .; J: TRBJ2-6
CDR3: CCGGQDRGYNSPLHF; DNA: TGCTGCGGCGGGCAGGACAGGGGTTATAATTCACCCCTCCACTTT; V: TRBV20-1; D: TRBD1; size: .; J: TRBJ1-6
CDR3: CSARDSSGWNTEAFF; DNA: TGCAGTGCTAGGGACAGTTCGGGGTGGAACACTGAAGCTTTCTTT; V: TRBV20-1; D: .; size: few; J: TRBJ1-1
CDR3: CAVQGQQNTEAFF; DNA: TGTGCGGTCCAGGGACAGCAGAACACTGAAGCTTTCTTT; V: TRBV18; D: TRBD1; size: few; J: TRBJ1-1
CDR3: CASSQPGQTEAFF; DNA: TGTGCCAGCAGCCAACCCGGACAGACTGAAGCTTTCTTT; V: TRBV3-1; D: .; size: few; J: TRBJ1-1
CDR3: CSAHRGQETQYF; DNA: TGCAGTGCCCACAGGGGGCAAGAGACCCAGTACTTC; V: TRBV20-1; D: TRBD1; size: .; J: TRBJ2-5
CDR3: CASSKRQGPKNIQYF; DNA: TGCGCCAGCAGCAAACGACAGGGACCCAAAAACATTCAGTACTTC; V: TRBV4-1; D: TRBD1; size: .; J: TRBJ2-4
CDR3: CASSAGTNEKLFF; DNA: TGTGCCAGCAGTGCGGGAACTAATGAAAAACTGTTTTTT; V: TRBV6-1; D: .; size: .; J: TRBJ1-4
CDR3: CSARVRDRNSPLHF; DNA: TGCAGTGCTCGGGTCCGGGACAGAAATTCACCCCTCCACTTT; V: TRBV20-1; D: TRBD1; size: .; J: TRBJ1-6
CDR3: CASSLYWRGRGMNTEAFF; DNA: TGTGCCAGCAGTTTATATTGGCGTGGGAGGGGCATGAACACTGAAGCTTTCTTT; V: TRBV27; D: .; size: many; J: TRBJ1-1
CDR3: CATSRNPDDEQFF; DNA: TGTGCCACCAGCAGAAACCCGGACGATGAGCAGTTCTTC; V: TRBV15; D: .; size: few; J: TRBJ2-1
CDR3: CASELQGLGNQPQHF; DNA: TGTGCCAGCGAATTACAGGGTTTGGGCAATCAGCCCCAGCATTTT; V: TRBV28; D: .; size: .; J: TRBJ1-5
CDR3: CASSLGTARNQPQHF; DNA: TGTGCCAGCAGTTTAGGTACGGCTAGGAATCAGCCCCAGCATTTT; V: TRBV12-3/TRBV12-4; D: .; size: .; J: TRBJ1-5
CDR3: CASSFPSGTSPYNEQFF; DNA: TGTGCCAGCAGTTTCCCTAGCGGGACTAGCCCCTACAATGAGCAGTTCTTC; V: TRBV6-2/TRBV6-3; D: TRBD2; size: few; J: TRBJ2-1
CDR3: CSARKTGGYYEQYF; DNA: TGCAGTGCTAGGAAAACAGGGGGCTACTACGAGCAGTACTTC; V: TRBV20-1; D: TRBD1; size: few; J: TRBJ2-7
CDR3: CSALTGAAGNQPQHF; DNA: TGCAGTGCTCTCACAGGGGCCGCTGGCAATCAGCCCCAGCATTTT; V: TRBV20-1; D: TRBD1; size: .; J: TRBJ1-5
CDR3: CASSLSGTGGLQPQHF; DNA: TGTGCCAGCAGCTTATCCGGGACAGGGGGCCTACAGCCCCAGCATTTT; V: TRBV7-8; D: TRBD1; size: few; J: TRBJ1-5
CDR3: CASTGTQSSYEQYF; DNA: TGCGCCAGCACGGGGACCCAATCATCCTACGAGCAGTACTTC; V: TRBV5-1; D: .; size: few; J: TRBJ2-7
CDR3: CASSSTGRDSPLHF; DNA: TGTGCCAGCTCATCCACAGGGAGGGATTCACCCCTCCACTTT; V: TRBV18; D: .; size: .; J: TRBJ1-6
CDR3: CAILGALTDTQYF; DNA: TGTGCCATCCTTGGGGCCTTAACAGATACGCAGTATTTT; V: TRBV10-3; D: .; size: few; J: TRBJ2-3
CDR3: CASSFSTGEKLFF; DNA: TGTGCCAGCAGCTTTTCGACAGGGGAAAAACTGTTTTTT; V: TRBV7-2; D: TRBD1; size: once; J: TRBJ1-4
CDR3: CASSDARGTPYEQYF; DNA: TGTGCCAGCAGTGATGCCAGGGGGACCCCCTACGAGCAGTACTTC; V: TRBV25-1; D: TRBD1; size: few; J: TRBJ2-7
CDR3: CASSSSPAYYGYTF; DNA: TGTGCCAGCAGTTCGAGTCCGGCTTACTATGGCTACACCTTC; V: TRBV6-2/TRBV6-3; D: .; size: .; J: TRBJ1-2
CDR3: CASSLDFGGSSYEQYF; DNA: TGTGCCAGCAGCTTAGATTTTGGGGGAAGCTCCTACGAGCAGTACTTC; V: TRBV7-9; D: .; size: .; J: TRBJ2-7
CDR3: CASSRSDRGVHEQYF; DNA: TGTGCCAGCAGCCGGTCGGACAGGGGCGTTCACGAGCAGTACTTC; V: TRBV3-1; D: TRBD1; size: few; J: TRBJ2-7
CDR3: CASYQALVNYGYTF; DNA: TGTGCCAGCTATCAGGCGCTAGTGAACTATGGCTACACCTTC; V: TRBV18; D: .; size: many; J: TRBJ1-2
CDR3: CASSHTGDTEAFF; DNA: TGCGCCAGCAGCCATACAGGGGACACTGAAGCTTTCTTT; V: TRBV5-1; D: TRBD1; size: few; J: TRBJ1-1
CDR3: CASSIAWDGYEQYF; DNA: TGTGCCAGCAGCATCGCCTGGGATGGTTACGAGCAGTACTTC; V: TRBV5-6; D: .; size: .; J: TRBJ2-7
CDR3: CSARDPGRDRSSPLHF; DNA: TGCAGTGCTAGAGACCCAGGGCGGGACAGGAGTTCACCCCTCCACTTT; V: TRBV20-1; D: TRBD1; size: .; J: TRBJ1-6
CDR3: CASSLKGENTEAFF; DNA: TGTGCCAGCAGTTTGAAGGGGGAGAACACTGAAGCTTTCTTT; V: TRBV12-3/TRBV12-4; D: .; size: few; J: TRBJ1-1
CDR3: CASSPTLDGKVGEQYF; DNA: TGTGCCAGCAGCCCCACCCTGGATGGAAAGGTTGGCGAGCAGTACTTC; V: TRBV5-6; D: .; size: few; J: TRBJ2-7
CDR3: CASSLVAGGAYNEQFF; DNA: TGTGCCAGCAGCTTAGTGGCGGGGGGCGCCTACAATGAGCAGTTCTTC; V: TRBV6-5; D: TRBD2; size: .; J: TRBJ2-1
CDR3: CASSSLAGGHHEQFF; DNA: TGTGCCAGCAGCTCGCTAGCGGGAGGGCATCATGAGCAGTTCTTC; V: TRBV7-3; D: TRBD2; size: .; J: TRBJ2-1
CDR3: CASSLFTYGYTF; DNA: TGTGCCAGCAGTTTATTTACCTATGGCTACACCTTC; V: TRBV28; D: .; size: .; J: TRBJ1-2
CDR3: CASSYSIGDGYTF; DNA: TGTGCCAGCAGTTACTCGATAGGGGATGGCTACACCTTC; V: TRBV6-6; D: .; size: .; J: TRBJ1-2
CDR3: CAIAESGTIYEQYF; DNA: TGTGCCATCGCAGAAAGCGGTACAATCTACGAGCAGTACTTC; V: TRBV10-3; D: .; size: once; J: TRBJ2-7
CDR3: CASTNGGIGTEAFF; DNA: TGTGCCAGCACTAACGGGGGGATCGGCACTGAAGCTTTCTTT; V: TRBV6-2/TRBV6-3; D: .; size: .; J: TRBJ1-1
CDR3: CASTRRTRGSPLHF; DNA: TGTGCCAGCACTCGAAGGACCAGGGGGTCACCCCTCCACTTT; V: TRBV12-3/TRBV12-4; D: TRBD1; size: .; J: TRBJ1-6
CDR3: CASRTSGTNNEQFF; DNA: TGTGCCAGCCGGACTAGCGGGACCAACAATGAGCAGTTCTTC; V: TRBV12-3/TRBV12-4; D: TRBD2; size: many; J: TRBJ2-1
CDR3: CAWSVGHSADTQYF; DNA: TGTGCCTGGAGTGTAGGCCATAGTGCAGATACGCAGTATTTT; V: TRBV30; D: .; size: once; J: TRBJ2-3
CDR3: CAIRVGKMNTEAFF; DNA: TGTGCCATCAGAGTGGGGAAAATGAACACTGAAGCTTTCTTT; V: TRBV10-3; D: .; size: .; J: TRBJ1-1
CDR3: CASSVPGARGYGYTF; DNA: TGTGCCAGCAGCGTCCCGGGGGCACGGGGCTATGGCTACACCTTC; V: TRBV7-9; D: .; size: .; J: TRBJ1-2
CDR3: CASSAGTGPTEQYF; DNA: TGTGCCAGCAGCGCCGGGACAGGGCCGACCGAGCAGTACTTC; V: TRBV27; D: TRBD1; size: .; J: TRBJ2-7
CDR3: CSASQWDEPYEQYF; DNA: TGCAGTGCTAGTCAATGGGACGAACCCTACGAGCAGTACTTC; V: TRBV20-1; D: .; size: .; J: TRBJ2-7